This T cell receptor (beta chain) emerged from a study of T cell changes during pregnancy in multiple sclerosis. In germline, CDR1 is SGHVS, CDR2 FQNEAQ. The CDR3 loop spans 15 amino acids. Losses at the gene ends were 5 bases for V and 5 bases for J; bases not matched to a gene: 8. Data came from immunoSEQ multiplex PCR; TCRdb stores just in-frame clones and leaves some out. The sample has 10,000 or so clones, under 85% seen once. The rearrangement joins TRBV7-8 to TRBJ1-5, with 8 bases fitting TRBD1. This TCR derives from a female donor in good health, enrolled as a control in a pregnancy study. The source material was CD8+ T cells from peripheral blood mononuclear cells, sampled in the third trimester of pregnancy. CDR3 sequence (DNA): TGTGCCAGCAGCCAGGGCCAGGGGGCAGATCAGCCCCAGCATTTT. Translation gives CASSQGQGADQPQHF.